This T cell receptor (beta chain) came from a study of patients and donors after allogeneic stem cell transplantation. Many counts were recorded for this clonotype. TCRdb independently ran MiXCR on the RT-PCR reads; one entry per CDR3 protein. The table records approximately 90,000 distinct CDR3 sequences, roughly 4.9% of them present only once. The CDR3 is made up of 14 amino acids. Trimming cost V 6 bases and J 5 bases, with 14 bases left between them. Per the germline V gene, CDR1 is KGHSH and CDR2 is LQKENI. V is TRBV18 and J is TRBJ1-5; D is uncertain. Sequenced input: blood, either unsorted or a sorted T cell fraction (not recorded which). The clonotype originates from a human donor who was either an allogeneic HSCT recipient or a stem cell or donor lymphocyte infusion donor (not recorded which). It is not recorded whose cells these are; they may come from a transplant donor. The CDR3 loop reads CASSSTGSDQPQHF. In DNA, the CDR3 is TGTGCCAGCTCGTCAACGGGATCCGATCAGCCCCAGCATTTT.